Below, 22 T cell receptor beta chains from the same sample are listed, as sequenced in a study of metastatic and nonmetastatic thyroid tumors. Thyroid surgery had not been preceded by any treatment in any patient. TCRdb reassembled clones from the PCR reads with MiXCR. The data contain roughly 40,000 clones, around 10% of them singletons. Sequences were obtained from blood. All receptors derive from a male donor with papillary thyroid cancer or a benign thyroid nodule (not recorded which). Some clones in this sample may be carry-over from other donors' samples.

This clone occurred many times. This chain joins TRBV11-2 and TRBJ2-7; 7 nucleotides line up with TRBD1. CDR1 SGHAT and CDR2 FQNNGV come from the germline V gene. The trim removed 4 bases at V and 0 bases at J, leaving 9 bases unmatched. This CDR3 is built from 16 residues. CDR3 protein: CASSSDTTGSSYEQYF. CDR3 DNA: TGTGCCAGCAGCTCGGACACGACAGGGAGCTCCTACGAGCAGTACTTC.

This chain uses TRBV5-1 with TRBJ1-1; D not resolved. The V gene lost 0 bases and the J gene lost 1 base, with 16 bases spanning the gap. The length of the CDR3 is 17 residues. Per the germline V gene, CDR1 is SGHRS and CDR2 is YFSETQ. CDR3 coding DNA: TGCGCCAGCAGCTTGGGGCAGAACCGAATTCCGAACACTGAAGCTTTCTTT. Residues: CASSLGQNRIPNTEAFF.

This clone was seen many times. V gene TRBV5-5 combines with J gene TRBJ1-2; D gene uncertain. This CDR3 has 16 residues. Germline V lookup: CDR1 SGHKS, CDR2 YYEKEE (reference sequence). V was clipped by 0 bases and J by 0 bases, with 12 bases between them. CDR3 sequence (DNA): TGTGCCAGCAGCTTGGCCGCGACCGACTCTAACTATGGCTACACCTTC. Its protein product is CASSLAATDSNYGYTF. Based on the CDR3 plus reference TRBV5-5 and TRBJ1-2, the full variable domain is DAGVTQSPTHLIKTRGQQVTLRCSPISGHKSVSWYQQVLGQGPQFIFQYYEKEERGRGNFPDRFSARQFPNYSSELNVNALLLGDSALYLCASSLAATDSNYGYTFGSGTRLTVV.

This clone was observed a few times. The chain employs TRBV29-1 and TRBJ2-5, with TRBD2 matching 8 bases. This CDR3 contains 12 residues. The V segment lost 8 bases and the J segment 1 base; nucleotides outside the gene matches: 3. The germline CDR1 and CDR2 sequences are SQVTM and ANQGSEA. CDR3 in amino acids: CSLGLAQETQYF. CDR3 sequence (DNA): TGCAGCCTAGGACTAGCCCAAGAGACCCAGTACTTC. The whole variable domain, remainder taken from reference TRBV29-1 and TRBJ2-5, is SAVISQKPSRDICQRGTSLTIQCQVDSQVTMMFWYRQQPGQSLTLIATANQGSEATYESGFVIDKFPISRPNLTFSTLTVSNMSPEDSSIYLCSLGLAQETQYFGPGTRLLVL.

This clone occurred many times. CDR3 sequence: CASSLSDGKGEQYF. The CDR3, as DNA: TGTGCCAGCAGCTTATCCGACGGGAAGGGCGAGCAGTACTTC. The J gene is TRBJ2-7, the V gene TRBV7-9; perhaps TRBD2 as D (5 bases). The germline V gene encodes CDR1 SEHNR and CDR2 FQNEAQ (reference sequence). Deletions cut 2 bases from V and 6 bases from J, with 14 bases between. The CDR3 contains 14 residues. Variable domain in full (rest from reference TRBV7-9 and TRBJ2-7): DTGVSQNPRHKITKRGQNVTFRCDPISEHNRLYWYRQTLGQGPEFLTYFQNEAQLEKSRLLSDRFSAERPKGSFSTLEIQRTEQGDSAMYLCASSLSDGKGEQYFGPGTRLTVT.

This clone was seen many times. The chain couples TRBV20-1 to TRBJ2-1; 11 nucleotides agree with TRBD2. Germline loops: CDR1 DFQATT, CDR2 SNEGSKA (reference sequence). Trimming removed 8 bases from V and 8 bases from J; junction bases left unmatched: 2. The CDR3 is 11 residues long. CDR3 DNA sequence: TGCAGTAGGACTAGCGGGTATGAGCAGTTCTTC. Its protein product is CSRTSGYEQFF.

This clone was found a few times. The V and J genes are TRBV18 and TRBJ2-7; tentatively, D is TRBD2 (5 bases). This CDR3 has 11 amino acids. CDR1 is KGHSH, CDR2 LQKENI, per germline. V lost 10 bases and J 0 bases, leaving 7 bases between the germline ends. This CDR3 reads CATGNSYEQYF. DNA for the CDR3: TGTGCCACCGGGAACTCCTACGAGCAGTACTTC.

This clone was seen only a few times. Germline is not matched at one junction end, which may reflect a read error. The chain links TRBV28 to TRBJ1-2, with TRBD1 identical over 10 bases. The CDR3 totals 14 residues. CDR1 is MDHEN and CDR2 is SYDVKM in the germline V gene. The CDR3 sequence: CVSISSGTGVGYTF. In DNA form, the CDR3 reads TGTGTCAGCATCTCCTCCGGGACAGGGGTTGGCTACACCTTC.

This clone has ten or more counts. V gene TRBV10-2 combines with J gene TRBJ2-5, with a possible D match to TRBD2 (6 bases). Germline CDR1 reads WSHSY; CDR2 reads SAAADI. This CDR3 has 14 amino acids. Trimming shortened V by 7 bases and J by 4 bases, and 16 bases separated the two germline ends. CDR3 nucleotide sequence: TGCGCCAGCAAGACGCGGGGAACGGGAGAGACCCAGTACTTC. This encodes CASKTRGTGETQYF.

This clone showed up many times. This chain connects TRBV7-6 to TRBJ1-4; D remains ambiguous. Trimming cost V 5 bases and J 0 bases, with 13 bases left between them. From germline, CDR1 is SGHVS and CDR2 FNYEAQ. The CDR3 extends over 16 amino acids. The CDR3 sequence: CASSPRTQSTNEKLFF. Here the CDR3 DNA reads TGTGCCAGCAGCCCTCGGACCCAATCAACTAATGAAAAACTGTTTTTT.

As for this clone: This sequence may be a read error, since a much larger clone differs from it by one base. The chain carries TRBV18 and TRBJ2-7, with D possibly being TRBD1 (6 bases). CDR1 and CDR2 (germline): KGHSH, LQKENI. V shed 4 bases and J shed 2 bases, with 18 bases lying between them. This CDR3 is built from 16 residues. The CDR3 protein is CASSQTGTWATYEQYF. CDR3 coding DNA: TGTGCCAGCTCACAAACCGGGACATGGGCGACCTACGAGCAGTACTTC.

The chain is built from TRBV4-1 and TRBJ2-5; D tentatively fits TRBD1 or TRBD2 (5 bases each). The CDR3 has 16 residues. Germline CDR1 is MGHRA and CDR2 is YSYEKL. V was shortened by 0 bases and J by 1 base, with 12 bases between the two germline ends. The CDR3 sequence: CASSQDRGGPQETQYF. CDR3 nucleotide sequence: TGCGCCAGCAGCCAAGATAGGGGCGGGCCCCAAGAGACCCAGTACTTC.

This clone was counted ten times or more. The chain links TRBV19 to TRBJ2-7; TRBD1 might be the D (5 bases). The CDR3 extends over 14 amino acids. Deletions cut 6 bases from V and 1 base from J, with 13 bases between. Germline V gene sequence: CDR1 LNHDA, CDR2 SQIVND (reference sequence). CDR3 amino acids: CASSRVKNSYEQYF. In DNA form, the CDR3 reads TGTGCCAGTAGCAGGGTAAAGAATTCCTACGAGCAGTACTTC.

This clone was seen at least ten times. The chain has TRBV7-9 and TRBJ1-1, with a possible D match to TRBD1 (6 bases). The CDR3 is made up of 15 amino acids. CDR1 SEHNR and CDR2 FQNEAQ come from the germline V gene (reference sequence). Trimming stripped 1 base from V and 4 bases from J, with 13 bases between. CDR3 sequence: CASSLGAGAVTEAFF. The CDR3 coding sequence is TGTGCCAGCAGCTTAGGGGCAGGGGCGGTCACTGAAGCTTTCTTT.

This clone has a count of ten or more. The chain has TRBV30 and TRBJ1-2; tentatively, D is TRBD1 (6 bases). CDR1 GTSNPN and CDR2 SVGIG come from the germline V gene (reference sequence). The CDR3 runs to 15 residues. V was clipped by 0 bases and J by 2 bases, with 13 bases between them. The CDR3 protein is CAWSVQQGMNYGYTF. The CDR3 region has the DNA TGTGCCTGGAGTGTACAACAGGGAATGAACTATGGCTACACCTTC.

This clone came up a few times. A much larger clonotype is one base distant, so this may be a read error. Distinct nucleotide sequences in the sample also encode this CDR3. J is TRBJ1-1 and V is TRBV20-1; D perhaps matches TRBD1 (6 bases). The CDR3 extends over 11 amino acids. CDR1 is DFQATT, CDR2 SNEGSKA, per germline (reference sequence). The DNA for the CDR3 is TGCAGGGTGACAGGTTCTACTGAAGCTTTCTTT. Translated, it gives CRVTGSTEAFF.

In this sample, this clone turned up many times. The rearrangement joins TRBV15 to TRBJ2-1, with D perhaps matching TRBD1 (7 bases). V shed 1 base and J shed 0 bases, with 13 bases lying between them. This CDR3 is 17 amino acids long. CDR1 LNHNV and CDR2 YYDKDF come from the germline V gene (reference sequence). The CDR3 coding sequence is TGTGCCACCAGCAGAGGGAGGGGGCCCTCCTCCTACAATGAGCAGTTCTTC. Encoded protein: CATSRGRGPSSYNEQFF.

This clone has at least ten counts. V usage is TRBV7-9 and J usage is TRBJ2-1, with D uncertain. CDR3 length: 11 residues. V was cut by 7 bases and J by 10 bases, with 11 bases left in between. Per germline, CDR1 SEHNR and CDR2 FQNEAQ (reference sequence). The CDR3, as DNA: TGTGCCAGCACCCCGGGCGTGGAGCAGTTCTTC. It translates to CASTPGVEQFF.

This sequence joins TRBV6-2 or TRBV6-3 and TRBJ2-1; D remains ambiguous. Trimming took off 3 bases at V and 7 bases at J, with 7 bases between the two ends. There are 12 residues in the CDR3. Looked up from germline, CDR1 is MNHEY and CDR2 is SVGEGT. The chain's CDR3 is CASSYGFNEQFF. CDR3 in DNA: TGTGCCAGCAGTTATGGCTTTAATGAGCAGTTCTTC.

This clone was observed at least ten times. The chain combines TRBV7-2 with TRBJ2-7; D not certain. Germline V gene lookup returns CDR1 SGHTA and CDR2 FQGNSA. CDR3 length: 11 residues. V dropped 4 bases and J dropped 7 bases, with 8 bases sitting between them. The CDR3, as DNA: TGTGCCAGCAGCTATAGATGGGAGCAGTACTTC. Protein sequence: CASSYRWEQYF.

This clone appeared many times. The chain uses TRBV10-2 and TRBJ2-3; 8 bases fit TRBD2. J lost 2 bases, V lost 6 bases, and 4 bases had no gene match. The CDR3 has 14 amino acids. Germline V lookup: CDR1 WSHSY, CDR2 SAAADI. The CDR3 spells CASSKAGATDTQYF. CDR3 bases: TGCGCCAGCAGCAAAGCGGGAGCCACAGATACGCAGTATTTT.

This clone was seen many times. This may come from a read error, since a much larger clone is one base off. CDR3 region: CAITRSPNEKPFF. CDR3 coding DNA: TGTGCCATCACAAGGAGCCCTAATGAAAAACCGTTTTTT. The V and J genes are TRBV10-3 and TRBJ1-4, with D unresolved. This CDR3 comprises 13 residues. In germline, CDR1 is ENHRY, CDR2 SYGVKD.